These 30 T cell receptor beta chains came from one sample sequenced in a study of shared clonotypes between healthy human individuals. This table comes from immunoSEQ multiplex PCR, and its TCRdb copy is limited to in-frame clones, with some not included. This repertoire shows about 2.3 million clones, just over 90% found once; its top ten account for 0.39%. The material sequenced was naive CD4+ T cells from PBMCs. Specified subset: CD45RA+ positively selected. The receptors originated from a man between 18 and 35 years old in good health. Some clones in this sample may be carry-over from other donors' samples.

The chain couples TRBV10-2 to TRBJ2-1; 9 bases agree with TRBD2. CDR1 WSHSY and CDR2 SAAADI come from the germline V gene. The CDR3 consists of 16 residues. V trimming: 7 bases; J trimming: 5 bases; junction bases outside the gene matches: 12. The CDR3 DNA follows: TGCGCCAGCATTAGGGTCCAGCGGGAGGTCGACAATGAGCAGTTCTTC. Residues: CASIRVQREVDNEQFF.

The CDR3 bases are TGTGCCAGCAGTCAACAGGGGAATCAGCCCCAGCATTTT. Its translation is CASSQQGNQPQHF. V gene TRBV6-5 combines with J gene TRBJ1-5; 7 nucleotides agree with TRBD1. Germline V lookup: CDR1 MNHEY, CDR2 SVGAGI. The CDR3 loop spans 13 amino acids. Trimming took 5 bases from V and 4 from J; bases not matched to a gene: 2.

This chain joins TRBV4-1 and TRBJ1-2; 10 nucleotides line up with TRBD1. V shed 3 bases, J shed 8 bases, and the junction held 3 bases outside the gene matches. Germline CDR1 reads MGHRA; CDR2 reads YSYEKL. This CDR3 contains 13 residues. The CDR3 sequence is CASSQWTGGGYTF. The CDR3 DNA sequence: TGCGCCAGCAGCCAGTGGACAGGGGGGGGCTACACCTTC.

The sample holds a few counts of this clone. Other DNA sequences in this sample translate to the same CDR3. The rearrangement links TRBV28 to TRBJ2-7, with D uncertain. Germline values: CDR1 MDHEN, CDR2 SYDVKM. V gave up 6 bases and J gave up 1 base, with 4 bases separating them. This CDR3 region has 11 residues. The CDR3, as DNA: TGTGCCAGCAGCGGGTCCTACGAGCAGTACTTC. It yields the protein CASSGSYEQYF.

CDR3 residues: CASRPIGGPGEQYF. The CDR3 DNA reads as TGTGCCAGCAGGCCAATCGGAGGACCGGGAGAGCAGTACTTC. The chain recombines TRBV6-5 with TRBJ2-7, with a weak D call TRBD2 (5 bases). This CDR3 region has 14 residues. The V gene lost 6 bases and the J gene lost 7 bases, with 19 bases spanning the gap. Germline CDR1 reads MNHEY; CDR2 reads SVGAGI.

This clone appeared a single time. Other DNA variants within this sample encode the same CDR3. The rearrangement uses TRBV5-1 and TRBJ1-5; 7 nucleotides line up with TRBD1. V trimming: 4 bases; J trimming: 2 bases; junction bases outside the gene matches: 3. The CDR3 is made up of 14 amino acids. From germline, CDR1 is SGHRS and CDR2 YFSETQ. The CDR3 loop reads CASSLQGGNQPQHF. As DNA, the CDR3 is TGCGCCAGCAGCCTGCAGGGGGGCAATCAGCCCCAGCATTTT.

This sequence joins TRBV25-1 and TRBJ2-7, with 7 bases identical to TRBD1. The CDR3 covers 18 residues. Unmatched junction bases numbered 15, after V lost 1 base and J lost 3 bases. In germline, CDR1 is MGHDK, CDR2 SYGVNS. The CDR3 region has the DNA TGTGCCAGCAGTGAATCCTCAGGGTTCCCGGACAGGAACTACGAGCAGTACTTC. It is translated as CASSESSGFPDRNYEQYF.

This rearrangement joins TRBV6-1 to TRBJ1-5; no definite D call. The ends were cut back, 8 bases at V and 4 bases at J, with 12 bases in the middle. The CDR3 spans 13 residues. The V gene's germline CDR1 is MNHNS and CDR2 SASEGT. The CDR3 bases are TGTGCCAGCGGCGGTGACCTGAATCAGCCCCAGCATTTT. Its translation is CASGGDLNQPQHF.

Comment on this clone: Other DNA sequences in the same sample also yield this CDR3. The CDR3 is CASSVGLAADNEQFF. As DNA, the CDR3 is TGTGCCAGCAGCGTCGGACTAGCGGCCGACAATGAGCAGTTCTTC. This chain links TRBV9 with TRBJ2-1; 10 bases line up with TRBD2. V was clipped by 2 bases and J by 5 bases; unmatched bases: 4. Germline V gene sequence: CDR1 SGDLS, CDR2 YYNGEE. The CDR3 spans 15 residues.

The chain links TRBV4-1 to TRBJ1-5; TRBD1 is a possible D gene (5 bases). This CDR3 comprises 16 residues. Deletions cut 3 bases from V and 7 bases from J, with 19 bases between. From germline, CDR1 is MGHRA and CDR2 YSYEKL. The CDR3 region is CASSHPVRDGRQPQHF. The DNA for the CDR3 is TGCGCCAGCAGCCACCCGGTCCGGGACGGTCGGCAGCCCCAGCATTTT.

This clone has just one count. The sample holds other DNA sequences that translate to the same CDR3. The J gene is TRBJ2-5, the V gene TRBV5-1, with TRBD2 matching 14 bases. V lost 2 bases, J lost 3 bases, and 3 bases stayed unmatched. This CDR3 spans 16 amino acids. Germline assignment: CDR1 SGHRS and CDR2 YFSETQ. The DNA of the CDR3 is TGCGCCAGCAGCTTCCCGGGACTAGCGGGGGAAGAGACCCAGTACTTC. Translating it yields CASSFPGLAGEETQYF.

This clone showed up just once. Other DNA sequences within the sample encode an identical CDR3. The chain links TRBV18 to TRBJ2-3; D gene ambiguous. The CDR3 is made up of 12 amino acids. The V end lost 3 bases, the J end lost 4 bases, and 5 bases lay between the germline ends. The germline gives CDR1 KGHSH, CDR2 LQKENI. The CDR3 DNA reads TGTGCCAGCTCACCTAAGGCAGATACGCAGTATTTT. It specifies CASSPKADTQYF.

Concerning this clone: This sample includes further DNA sequences coding for the same CDR3. The gene calls are TRBV28 and TRBJ2-2; perhaps D is TRBD1 or TRBD2 (6 bases each). Germline assignment: CDR1 MDHEN and CDR2 SYDVKM. The CDR3 has 15 amino acids. V lost 3 bases to trimming and J lost 2 bases, with 10 bases between them. CDR3: CASSFGGTNTGELFF. The CDR3 coding sequence is TGTGCCAGCAGTTTTGGGGGGACAAACACCGGGGAGCTGTTTTTT.

This chain joins TRBV18 and TRBJ2-3; 8 bases are shared with TRBD2. The germline CDR1 and CDR2 sequences are KGHSH and LQKENI. The trim removed 2 bases at V and 1 base at J, leaving 17 bases unmatched. This CDR3 has 20 residues. The CDR3 bases are TGTGCCAGCTCACCATCGCGGGGGTTAGCGGGACTTCCCGGCACAGATACGCAGTATTTT. It specifies CASSPSRGLAGLPGTDTQYF.

The V call is TRBV28, the J call TRBJ2-2; 15 bases are shared with TRBD2. The length of the CDR3 is 18 residues. CDR1 is MDHEN, CDR2 SYDVKM, per germline. The J segment lost 4 bases and the V segment lost 0 bases, leaving 3 bases of the junction unmatched. The CDR3 sequence is CASSLWGTSGRPTGELFF. The CDR3 nucleotides are TGTGCCAGCAGTTTATGGGGGACTAGCGGGAGGCCCACCGGGGAGCTGTTTTTT.

The V and J genes are TRBV7-2 and TRBJ2-3, with a tentative D call TRBD1 (6 bases). V was trimmed by 0 bases and J by 4 bases, leaving 23 bases between them. The germline V gene has CDR1 SGHTA and CDR2 FQGNSA. The CDR3 contains 19 residues. CDR3: CASSLADSRTSRRSDTQYF. The CDR3 coding sequence is TGTGCCAGCAGCTTAGCGGACAGCAGAACTTCGCGTAGATCAGATACGCAGTATTTT.

The V gene is TRBV27, the J gene TRBJ2-7, with 9 bases matching TRBD1. CDR3 size: 15 residues. V dropped 4 bases and J dropped 3; count of bases not matched to a gene: 7. Looked up from germline, CDR1 is MNHEY and CDR2 is SMNVEV (reference sequence). Here the CDR3 reads CASSSGQGILYEQYF. CDR3 DNA: TGTGCCAGCAGTTCCGGACAGGGGATTCTCTACGAGCAGTACTTC.

CDR3: CASSPLPGLENTGELFF. CDR3 in DNA: TGTGCCAGCAGCCCCCTTCCGGGACTAGAGAACACCGGGGAGCTGTTTTTT. The gene calls are TRBV11-2 and TRBJ2-2; TRBD2 aligns across 8 bases. CDR3 length equals 17 residues. J gave up 1 base and V 5 bases, and 9 bases lay outside the gene matches. Germline CDR1 is SGHAT and CDR2 is FQNNGV.

The CDR3 reads CSYRAHSYEQYF. CDR3 nucleotide sequence: TGCAGCTACAGGGCCCACTCCTACGAGCAGTACTTC. V is TRBV29-1 and J is TRBJ2-7; D may be TRBD1 (6 bases). The CDR3 is 12 residues long. Germline V gives CDR1 SQVTM, CDR2 ANQGSEA. Trimming shortened V by 8 bases and J by 0 bases, and 11 bases separated the two germline ends.

On this clone: Other DNA sequences within the sample encode an identical CDR3. The rearrangement joins TRBV7-9 to TRBJ2-5; tentatively, D is TRBD1 or TRBD2 (5 bases each). CDR1 and CDR2 (germline): SEHNR, FQNEAQ (reference sequence). V was cut by 4 bases and J by 5 bases, with 11 bases left in between. CDR3 length: 13 residues. This CDR3 reads CASSSRGAETQYF. The CDR3 nucleotides read TGTGCCAGCAGCTCCCGAGGGGCTGAGACCCAGTACTTC.

This chain connects TRBV11-3 to TRBJ2-3; D ambiguous. Germline-derived CDR1 and CDR2 are SGHNT and YENEEA. The length of the CDR3 is 14 residues. Trimming removed 7 bases at V and 0 bases at J, with 11 bases between. CDR3 DNA sequence: TGTGCCAGCACGTTGGTGGTTAGCACAGATACGCAGTATTTT. It translates to CASTLVVSTDTQYF.

This chain joins TRBV6-5 and TRBJ2-3; 8 bases line up with TRBD1. The J segment lost 8 bases and the V segment lost 4 bases, leaving 2 bases of the junction unmatched. The CDR3 is 12 residues long. Germline V gene data show CDR1 as MNHEY and CDR2 as SVGAGI. CDR3 DNA sequence: TGTGCCAGCAGTTCCACAGGGGGTACGCAGTATTTT. This translates into CASSSTGGTQYF.

Turning to this clone: At the DNA level, this CDR3 is encoded by other sequences in the same sample as well. The CDR3: CASSGGPTDTQYF. In DNA, the CDR3 is TGTGCCAGCAGTGGTGGGCCGACAGATACGCAGTATTTT. The genes are TRBV2 and TRBJ2-3; D is ambiguous. The ends were cut back, 4 bases at V and 3 bases at J, with 8 bases in the middle. CDR3 length: 13 amino acids. CDR1 SNHLY and CDR2 FYNNEI come from the germline V gene.

The chain links TRBV7-2 to TRBJ2-3, with 12 bases matching TRBD2. The ends lost 2 bases at V and 6 bases at J; junction bases unmatched: 3. This CDR3 has 15 amino acids. Germline CDR1 SGHTA, CDR2 FQGNSA. The CDR3 DNA reads as TGTGCCAGCAGCTTAACTAGCGGGAGGTTTGATACGCAGTATTTT. This translates into CASSLTSGRFDTQYF.

The rearrangement joins TRBV28 to TRBJ1-1; D is unclear. This CDR3 is built from 16 residues. Between the trimmed V and J ends, which lost 2 bases and 4 bases, there was a span of 17 bases. Per the germline V gene, CDR1 is MDHEN and CDR2 is SYDVKM. In nucleotides, the CDR3 is TGTGCCAGCAGTTTAAGCATTACGGGAGTCGGCACTGAAGCTTTCTTT. Translation: CASSLSITGVGTEAFF.

Details on this clone: The sample carries other DNA sequences with the same CDR3. The chain employs TRBV18 and TRBJ1-1; D uncertain. V was clipped by 6 bases and J by 5 bases, with 10 bases between them. Germline CDR1 and CDR2: KGHSH and LQKENI. The CDR3 has 12 residues. This chain's CDR3 is CASSPTGTEAFF. The CDR3 DNA reads TGTGCCAGCTCCCCCACCGGGACTGAAGCTTTCTTT.

V and J are TRBV7-2 and TRBJ2-7, with 8 bases lining up with TRBD1. This CDR3 has 15 amino acids. V lost 5 bases to trimming and J lost 0 bases; unmatched junction nucleotides: 6. Germline V gene lookup returns CDR1 SGHTA and CDR2 FQGNSA. The chain's CDR3 is CASSTRQGSSYEQYF. The CDR3 DNA sequence: TGTGCCAGCAGCACCAGACAGGGGAGCTCCTACGAGCAGTACTTC.

The rearrangement uses TRBV5-1 and TRBJ2-5; tentative D call: TRBD1 (5 bases). V was cut by 0 bases and J by 3 bases, with 12 bases left in between. The CDR3 is made up of 15 amino acids. The V gene's germline CDR1 is SGHRS and CDR2 YFSETQ. The CDR3 region has the DNA TGCGCCAGCAGCTTGGCCAGGGTAGGCGAAGAGACCCAGTACTTC. This codes for CASSLARVGEETQYF.

The chain recombines TRBV21-1 with TRBJ2-1; the table assigns TRBD2, which was not confirmed against the DNA. TRBV21-1 is given as a pseudogene. This CDR3 is 16 amino acids long. CDR3 amino acids: CASSKRLAPSYNEQFF. The CDR3 DNA sequence: TGTGCCAGCAGCAAACGACTAGCGCCCTCCTACAATGAGCAGTTCTTC.

This rearrangement joins TRBV28 to TRBJ1-6; TRBD1 is a possible D gene (6 bases). Germline values: CDR1 MDHEN, CDR2 SYDVKM. V shed 1 base and J shed 7 bases, with 11 bases lying between them. The CDR3 length is 15 residues. CDR3 nucleotide sequence: TGTGCCAGCAGTTTATCTGCAGGGGACAATTCACCCCTCCACTTT. Protein: CASSLSAGDNSPLHF.